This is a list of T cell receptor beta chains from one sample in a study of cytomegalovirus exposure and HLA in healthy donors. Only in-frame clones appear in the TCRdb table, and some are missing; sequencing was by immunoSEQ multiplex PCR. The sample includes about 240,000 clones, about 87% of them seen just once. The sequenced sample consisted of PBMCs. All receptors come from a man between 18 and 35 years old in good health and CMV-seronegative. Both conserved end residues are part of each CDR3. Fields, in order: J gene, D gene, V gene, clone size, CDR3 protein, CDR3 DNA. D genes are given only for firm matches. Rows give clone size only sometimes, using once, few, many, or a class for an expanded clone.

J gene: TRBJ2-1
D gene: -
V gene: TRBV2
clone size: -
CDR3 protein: CASSSLTGNEQFF
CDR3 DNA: TGTGCCAGCAGCTCGTTAACAGGGAATGAGCAGTTCTTC

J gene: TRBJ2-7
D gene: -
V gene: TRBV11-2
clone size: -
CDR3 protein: CASSLERGASLVYF
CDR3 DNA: TGTGCCAGCAGCTTAGAACGGGGGGCGAGTTTAGTGTACTTC

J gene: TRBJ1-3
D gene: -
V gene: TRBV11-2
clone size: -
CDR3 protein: CASRSLVGASGNTIYF
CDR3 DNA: TGTGCCAGCAGGTCTCTTGTGGGGGCCTCTGGAAACACCATATATTTT

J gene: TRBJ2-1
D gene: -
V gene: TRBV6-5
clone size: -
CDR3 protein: CASSINEGDEQFF
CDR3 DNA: TGTGCCAGCAGTATAAACGAGGGGGATGAGCAGTTCTTC

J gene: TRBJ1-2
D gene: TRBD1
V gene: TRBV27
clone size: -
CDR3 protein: CASSFLSGTGDGYTF
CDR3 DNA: TGTGCCAGCAGTTTTTTGTCCGGGACAGGGGATGGCTACACCTTC

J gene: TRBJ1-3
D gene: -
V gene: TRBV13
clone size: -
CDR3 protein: CASSEGQGLSGNTIYF
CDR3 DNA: TGTGCCAGCAGCGAGGGGCAGGGACTCTCTGGAAACACCATATATTTT

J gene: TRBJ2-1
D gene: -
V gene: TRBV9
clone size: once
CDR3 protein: CASSVVAVTDEQFF
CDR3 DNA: TGTGCCAGCAGCGTAGTGGCTGTTACCGATGAGCAGTTCTTC

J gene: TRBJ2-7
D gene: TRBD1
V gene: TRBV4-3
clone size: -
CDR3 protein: CASSYGTGSYEQYF
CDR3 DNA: TGCGCCAGCAGCTATGGGACAGGAAGCTACGAGCAGTACTTC

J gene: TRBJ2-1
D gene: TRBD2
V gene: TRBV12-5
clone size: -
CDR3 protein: CASGPRTSFHNEQFF
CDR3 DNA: TGTGCTAGTGGTCCCCGGACTAGCTTCCACAATGAGCAGTTCTTC

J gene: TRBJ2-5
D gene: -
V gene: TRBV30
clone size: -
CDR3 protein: CAWSVGGQETQYF
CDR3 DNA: TGTGCCTGGAGTGTAGGGGGACAAGAGACCCAGTACTTC

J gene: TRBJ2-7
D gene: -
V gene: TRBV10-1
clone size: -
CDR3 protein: CASSVGGSEQYF
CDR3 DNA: TGCGCCAGCAGTGTCGGAGGGAGCGAGCAGTACTTC

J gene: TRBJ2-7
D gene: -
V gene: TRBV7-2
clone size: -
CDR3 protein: CASSLARGHPGYEQYF
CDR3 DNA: TGTGCCAGCAGCTTAGCGCGCGGACATCCGGGTTACGAGCAGTACTTC

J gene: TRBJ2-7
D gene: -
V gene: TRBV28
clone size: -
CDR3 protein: CASSPDSTYEQYF
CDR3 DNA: TGTGCCAGCAGCCCAGACAGCACCTACGAGCAGTACTTC

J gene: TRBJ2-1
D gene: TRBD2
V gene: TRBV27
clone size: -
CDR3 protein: CASRGGSRNEQFF
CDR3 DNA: TGTGCCAGCAGGGGCGGGAGTCGTAATGAGCAGTTCTTC

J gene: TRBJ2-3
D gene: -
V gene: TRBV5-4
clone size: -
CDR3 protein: CASSFGGDTQYF
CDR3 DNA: TGTGCCAGCAGCTTTGGCGGAGATACGCAGTATTTT

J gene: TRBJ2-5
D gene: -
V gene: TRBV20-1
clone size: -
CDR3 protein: CSARVMETQYF
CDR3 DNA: TGCAGTGCTAGAGTTATGGAGACCCAGTACTTC

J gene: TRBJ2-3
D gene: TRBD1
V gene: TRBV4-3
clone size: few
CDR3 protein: CASSRDSSTDTQYF
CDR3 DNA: TGCGCCAGCAGCCGGGACAGTAGCACAGATACGCAGTATTTT

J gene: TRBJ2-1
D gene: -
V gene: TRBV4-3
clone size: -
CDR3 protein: CASTRTATSYNEQFF
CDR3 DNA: TGCGCCAGCACGCGGACAGCAACCTCCTACAATGAGCAGTTCTTC

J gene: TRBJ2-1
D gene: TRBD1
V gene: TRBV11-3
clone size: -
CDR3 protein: CASSVRQGRNEQFF
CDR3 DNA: TGTGCCAGCAGCGTAAGACAGGGTCGCAATGAGCAGTTCTTC

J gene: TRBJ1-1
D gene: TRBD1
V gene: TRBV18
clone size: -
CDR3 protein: CASSPGTEGEAFF
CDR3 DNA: TGTGCCAGCTCACCTGGGACAGAGGGTGAAGCTTTCTTT